Below, 10 T cell receptor beta chains from the same sample are listed, as sequenced in a study of blood T cell repertoires in COVID-19. The assay was immunoSEQ multiplex PCR, and TCRdb's table has in-frame clones only and misses some. The sample includes 110,000 or so clones, about 88% of them seen just once. Sequencing used peripheral blood. The receptor source for this set is a man between 40 and 49 years old with acute or convalescent COVID-19.

This chain uses TRBV15 with TRBJ1-4; possibly TRBD1 for D (6 bases). The CDR3 covers 17 residues. V dropped 3 bases and J dropped 6 bases, with 20 bases sitting between them. CDR1 and CDR2 from the germline V gene are LNHNV and YYDKDF (reference sequence). The CDR3 here is CATSRLLGQPWDEKLFF. CDR3 DNA: TGTGCCACCAGCAGGTTACTAGGACAGCCGTGGGATGAAAAACTGTTTTTT.

This clone was picked up one time. The chain combines TRBV4-1 with TRBJ2-1, with 11 bases that match TRBD1. Losses at the gene ends were 2 bases for V and 6 bases for J; bases not matched to a gene: 3. The CDR3 runs to 15 residues. Germline-derived CDR1 and CDR2 are MGHRA and YSYEKL. The CDR3 loop reads CASSQSGTGGNEQFF. The DNA for the CDR3 is TGCGCCAGCAGCCAATCCGGGACAGGGGGCAATGAGCAGTTCTTC.

The rearrangement links TRBV3-1 (or the pseudogene TRBV3-2) to TRBJ2-1, with 7 bases identical to TRBD2. This CDR3 has 16 amino acids. From germline, CDR1 is LGHDT and CDR2 YNNKEL (reference sequence). V lost 4 bases, J lost 9 bases, and 15 bases stayed unmatched. CDR3 in amino acids: CASSLLAEHPTGEQFF. Here the CDR3 DNA reads TGTGCCAGCAGCCTCCTAGCGGAACACCCTACAGGTGAGCAGTTCTTC.

This sequence joins TRBV25-1 and TRBJ2-5; D might be TRBD2 (5 bases). The CDR3 extends over 14 amino acids. V was clipped by 1 base and J by 5 bases, with 11 bases between them. Germline V gene lookup returns CDR1 MGHDK and CDR2 SYGVNS. CDR3 protein: CASSEWSGGETQYF. The CDR3 DNA sequence: TGTGCCAGCAGTGAATGGTCGGGCGGGGAGACCCAGTACTTC.

The chain carries TRBV6-6 and TRBJ2-2; D not certain. V gave up 6 bases and J gave up 0 bases, with 5 bases separating them. Germline V gene sequence: CDR1 MNHNY, CDR2 SVGAGI (reference sequence). This CDR3 contains 13 residues. The CDR3 here is CASSRTNTGELFF. The CDR3 region has the DNA TGTGCCAGCAGCAGGACGAACACCGGGGAGCTGTTTTTT.

The chain links TRBV19 to TRBJ2-2; 9 bases match TRBD1. Germline values: CDR1 LNHDA, CDR2 SQIVND (reference sequence). This CDR3 region has 14 residues. Trimming at V came to 7 bases and at J to 6 bases, leaving 6 bases not matched to a gene. CDR3 residues: CASIEDRGAGELFF. The CDR3, as DNA: TGTGCCAGTATTGAGGACAGGGGAGCCGGGGAGCTGTTTTTT.

The rearrangement joins TRBV3-1 (or the pseudogene TRBV3-2) to TRBJ1-4, with a possible D match to TRBD1 (5 bases). Germline lookup yields CDR1 LGHDT and CDR2 YNNKEL (reference sequence). V was clipped by 4 bases and J by 4 bases, with 22 bases between them. This CDR3 has 18 amino acids. The CDR3 DNA reads TGTGCCAGCAGCCCCCTGCGTTCGTCCGGGGGATATAATGAAAAACTGTTTTTT. Amino acid sequence: CASSPLRSSGGYNEKLFF.

This sequence joins TRBV30 and TRBJ1-2; perhaps TRBD1 as D (6 bases). The CDR3 loop spans 13 amino acids. Per the germline V gene, CDR1 is GTSNPN and CDR2 is SVGIG (reference sequence). V was trimmed by 0 bases and J by 7 bases, leaving 12 bases between them. DNA for the CDR3: TGTGCCTGGAGTGTTAAGGGGGAAGTTGGCTACACCTTC. Amino acids: CAWSVKGEVGYTF.

CDR3 sequence reads: CASRNRGRETQYF. CDR3 coding DNA: TGTGCCAGCCGAAACAGGGGGCGAGAGACCCAGTACTTC. J is TRBJ2-5 and V is TRBV19, with 9 bases aligning to TRBD1. Germline V lookup: CDR1 LNHDA, CDR2 SQIVND (reference sequence). The trim removed 9 bases at V and 4 bases at J, leaving 6 bases unmatched. This CDR3 has 13 amino acids. Variable domain in full (rest from reference TRBV19 and TRBJ2-5): DGGITQSPKYLFRKEGQNVTLSCEQNLNHDAMYWYRQDPGQGLRLIYYSQIVNDFQKGDIAEGYSVSREKKESFPLTVTSAQKNPTAFYLCASRNRGRETQYFGPGTRLLVL.

The chain couples TRBV7-2 to TRBJ2-7; 7 bases match TRBD2. Germline V gives CDR1 SGHTA, CDR2 FQGNSA. V lost 7 bases, J lost 0 bases, and 9 bases stayed unmatched. The length of the CDR3 is 15 residues. This CDR3 is CASNPAGVSSYEQYF. In DNA, the CDR3 is TGTGCCAGCAACCCCGCGGGGGTTAGCTCCTACGAGCAGTACTTC.